Listed here are 27 T cell receptor beta chains from one sample, sequenced in a study of blood T cells in healthy people across ages. Then a second PCR, running roughly 6 to 12 cycles, was carried out with a sample-barcoded 5' primer and a J-beta primer mix. Via MiXCR, TCRdb re-called the 5' RACE reads, giving one row per CDR3 protein. Of some 800,000 distinct CDR3 sequences in the sample, around a quarter were seen once. These same data were also listed under a study on T cells of mothers and their children.

Sequenced material: blood. These receptors all stem from a boy younger than 18 in good health.

This clonotype was observed a handful of times. This chain links TRBV20-1 with TRBJ2-1; a weak D match, TRBD2 (7 bases). The CDR3 extends over 17 amino acids. The germline V and J ends were trimmed by 5 bases and 4 bases, with 24 bases remaining between them. Looked up from germline, CDR1 is DFQATT and CDR2 is SNEGSKA (reference sequence). CDR3 sequence: CSALNGGRLAEYNEQFF. DNA of the CDR3: TGCAGTGCTCTTAACGGGGGGCGGCTAGCGGAATACAATGAGCAGTTCTTC.

The J gene is TRBJ2-7, the V gene TRBV28; possibly TRBD2 for D (5 bases). CDR1 and CDR2 (germline): MDHEN, SYDVKM. Trimming pared 7 bases from V and 2 bases from J, leaving 15 bases between. CDR3 length equals 14 residues. The CDR3 DNA reads TGTGCCAGCACCCCCCGGACTGCAGCCTACGAGCAGTACTTC. The encoded protein is CASTPRTAAYEQYF.

V and J are TRBV7-8 and TRBJ1-6, with 7 positions matching TRBD1. The V and J ends lost 1 base and 10 bases, in that order; junction bases with no gene match: 10. The germline CDR1 and CDR2 sequences are SGHVS and FQNEAQ. The CDR3 spans 16 residues. CDR3 in amino acids: CASSLVGGLNSSPLHF. In nucleotides, the CDR3 is TGTGCCAGCAGCTTAGTAGGGGGCCTCAATTCGTCACCCCTCCACTTT. The full variable domain, its missing parts supplied by reference TRBV7-8 and TRBJ1-6, is GAGVSQSPRYKVAKRGQDVALRCDPISGHVSLFWYQQALGQGPEFLTYFQNEAQLDKSGLPSDRFFAERPEGSVSTLKIQRTQQEDSAVYLCASSLVGGLNSSPLHFGNGTRLTVT.

The rearrangement uses TRBV18 and TRBJ2-7; TRBD1 matches 7 bases. The CDR3 totals 14 residues. The V gene's germline CDR1 is KGHSH and CDR2 LQKENI. With 4 bases clipped from V and 3 bases from J, the junction kept 6 bases outside the gene matches. As DNA, the CDR3 is TGTGCCAGCTCACTCCCCGGGACAGACTACGAGCAGTACTTC. Translated: CASSLPGTDYEQYF.

The gene calls are TRBV5-1 and TRBJ2-7, with D unclear. Trimming took off 0 bases at V and 0 bases at J, with 13 bases between the two ends. The CDR3 spans 16 residues. CDR1 SGHRS and CDR2 YFSETQ come from the germline V gene. CDR3 loop: CASSLEVGLYSYEQYF. Written as DNA, the CDR3 is TGCGCCAGCAGCTTGGAGGTGGGGTTATACTCCTACGAGCAGTACTTC.

This sequence joins TRBV6-1 and TRBJ1-4, with D perhaps TRBD1 (5 bases). The CDR3 spans 14 residues. Trimming left V 6 bases short and J 4 bases short, with 12 bases between. CDR1 and CDR2 from the germline V gene are MNHNS and SASEGT. DNA for the CDR3: TGTGCCAGCAGAAGGGGAGATAATAATGAAAAACTGTTTTTT. It translates to CASRRGDNNEKLFF.

This clonotype was picked up one time. The final CDR3 position lacks the conserved phenylalanine or tryptophan, pointing to a likely read error. V and J are TRBV7-2 and TRBJ2-5; 10 bases fit TRBD2. Per the germline V gene, CDR1 is SGHTA and CDR2 is FQGNSA. Losses at the gene ends were 2 bases for V and 2 bases for J; bases not matched to a gene: 5. The CDR3 consists of 16 residues. CDR3 in amino acids: CASSLFRTSGQETQYC. DNA of the CDR3: TGTGCCAGCAGCTTATTCCGGACTAGCGGTCAAGAGACCCAGTACTGC.

This CDR3 is CASSSESGEGEQFF. CDR3 coding DNA: TGTGCCAGCAGCTCGGAAAGCGGGGAGGGGGAGCAGTTCTTC. The rearrangement uses TRBV7-2 and TRBJ2-5; TRBD2 matches 7 bases. The tail of the sequence fits TRBJ2-1 better, so the J call may be wrong. The germline V gene has CDR1 SGHTA and CDR2 FQGNSA. This CDR3 is built from 14 residues.

This clonotype was counted between two and nine times. V usage is TRBV24-1 and J usage is TRBJ2-3; TRBD2 matches at 7 bases. The V segment lost 3 bases and the J segment 2 bases; nucleotides outside the gene matches: 4. Per the germline V gene, CDR1 is KGHDR and CDR2 is SFDVKD. The CDR3 spans 15 residues. The CDR3 is CATSDRRGTTDTQYF. The CDR3 DNA sequence: TGTGCCACCAGTGATCGGCGGGGGACCACAGATACGCAGTATTTT.

The table lists this clonotype with a few counts. The chain employs TRBV7-3 and TRBJ2-7, with 8 bases lining up with TRBD2. CDR3 length equals 14 residues. The V segment lost 6 bases and the J segment 4 bases; nucleotides outside the gene matches: 8. Per germline, CDR1 SGHTA and CDR2 FQGTGA. CDR3 sequence reads: CASSSGGEGYEQYF. The CDR3 nucleotides read TGTGCCAGCAGTTCCGGGGGGGAGGGATACGAGCAGTACTTC.

This clonotype was observed many times. The gene calls are TRBV15 and TRBJ2-1; 12 bases match TRBD1. The germline V gene encodes CDR1 LNHNV and CDR2 YYDKDF (reference sequence). There are 15 residues in the CDR3. The V segment lost 5 bases and the J segment 7 bases; nucleotides outside the gene matches: 6. The CDR3 bases are TGTGCCACCAGCGGTTGGGACAGGGGGCAAAATGAGCAGTTCTTC. Amino acids: CATSGWDRGQNEQFF.

The rearrangement uses TRBV6-5 and TRBJ1-5; TRBD1 agrees at 12 bases. The CDR3 covers 15 residues. Germline loops: CDR1 MNHEY, CDR2 SVGAGI. After removal of 7 bases from V and 6 bases from J, the junction contained 7 bases not matched to a gene. Here the CDR3 DNA reads TGTGCCAGCAAAAAAGAGGGACAGGGGGCTCAGCCCCAGCATTTT. Translation: CASKKEGQGAQPQHF.

The chain joins TRBV10-3 to TRBJ2-7; TRBD1 matches at 8 bases. Germline V gene lookup returns CDR1 ENHRY and CDR2 SYGVKD. V shed 2 bases, J shed 6 bases, and the junction held 9 bases outside the gene matches. The CDR3 extends over 15 amino acids. The CDR3 sequence: CAISEGRTGRGEQYF. CDR3 DNA: TGTGCCATCAGTGAGGGCCGGACAGGGCGGGGCGAGCAGTACTTC.

This clonotype has only a few counts. The DNA of the CDR3 is TGTGCCAGCAGTCTTATTACTAGCGGCTCCTACAATGAGCAGTTCTTC. Residues: CASSLITSGSYNEQFF. The rearrangement links TRBV6-4 to TRBJ2-1; 8 bases are shared with TRBD2. This CDR3 spans 16 amino acids. J gave up 0 bases and V 5 bases, and 6 bases lay outside the gene matches. Germline CDR1 reads MRHNA; CDR2 reads SNTAGT.

This chain connects TRBV7-9 to TRBJ2-6, with 13 bases matching TRBD2. In germline, CDR1 is SEHNR, CDR2 FQNEAQ (reference sequence). The CDR3 covers 18 residues. Trimming at V came to 7 bases and at J to 4 bases, leaving 10 bases not matched to a gene. In DNA, the CDR3 is TGTGCCAGCACCAAACTAGCGGGAGGGGTGCCAGGGGCCAACGTCCTGACTTTC. Its protein product is CASTKLAGGVPGANVLTF.

Regarding this clonotype: Just one base apart from a much larger clone, this may be a read error. J is TRBJ2-5 and V is TRBV18; possibly TRBD1 or TRBD2 for D (5 bases each). The ends were cut back, 2 bases at V and 6 bases at J, with 16 bases in the middle. The germline gives CDR1 KGHSH, CDR2 LQKENI. The CDR3 contains 15 residues. Here the CDR3 DNA reads TGTGCCAGCTCACCATTCAGGGACCAGTTACAGACCCAGTACTTC. The encoded protein is CASSPFRDQLQTQYF. Filled out from reference TRBV18 and TRBJ2-5, the complete variable domain reads NAGVMQNPRHLVRRRGQEARLRCSPMKGHSHVYWYRQLPEEGLKFMVYLQKENIIDESGMPKERFSAEFPKEGPSILRIQQVVRGDSAAYFCASSPFRDQLQTQYFGPGTRLLVL.

This clonotype was picked up a small number of times. The chain's CDR3 is CATSRESNPYNEQFF. In DNA, the CDR3 is TGTGCCACCAGCAGAGAGTCGAATCCCTACAATGAGCAGTTCTTC. This chain connects TRBV15 to TRBJ2-1; D is unresolved. Germline lookup yields CDR1 LNHNV and CDR2 YYDKDF (reference sequence). V was shortened by 0 bases and J by 2 bases, with 8 bases between the two germline ends. CDR3 length equals 15 residues.

This clonotype has a handful of counts. The gene calls are TRBV10-3 and TRBJ2-7, with D unresolved. The CDR3 has 16 residues. V lost 3 bases, J lost 4 bases, and 19 bases lay in between. Germline assignment: CDR1 ENHRY and CDR2 SYGVKD. The CDR3 DNA sequence: TGTGCCATCAGTGACCCCAACAGCCTTAAACCTTACGAGCAGTACTTC. Translation gives CAISDPNSLKPYEQYF.

This chain joins TRBV4-3 and TRBJ2-2; possibly TRBD1 for D (6 bases). Germline CDR1 is LGHNA and CDR2 is YSLEER. The germline V and J ends were trimmed by 0 bases and 4 bases, with 9 bases remaining between them. The CDR3 is 15 residues long. CDR3: CASSQDPRGTGELFF. CDR3 nucleotide sequence: TGCGCCAGCAGCCAAGATCCCAGGGGCACCGGGGAGCTGTTTTTT.

This clonotype turned up a few times. The CDR3 coding sequence is TGTGCCAGCAGTACGGGGACAGCGACCTACGAGCAGTACTTC. This codes for CASSTGTATYEQYF. The chain couples TRBV28 to TRBJ2-7; TRBD1 matches 7 bases. The CDR3 covers 14 residues. With 5 bases clipped from V and 2 bases from J, the junction kept 6 bases outside the gene matches. Germline CDR1 and CDR2: MDHEN and SYDVKM.

This clonotype was seen at least ten times. J is TRBJ2-7 and V is TRBV4-3; D is uncertain. Germline CDR1 is LGHNA and CDR2 is YSLEER. V was cut by 0 bases and J by 2 bases, with 11 bases left in between. This CDR3 has 15 residues. CDR3 bases: TGCGCCAGCAGCCAAGATTATGGGCAGGCCTACGAGCAGTACTTC. This gives the protein CASSQDYGQAYEQYF.

This clonotype was observed a handful of times. The chain joins TRBV2 to TRBJ2-5; D assignment may be TRBD1 or TRBD2 (5 bases each). Germline lookup yields CDR1 SNHLY and CDR2 FYNNEI. The V gene lost 3 bases and the J gene lost 11 bases, with 19 bases spanning the gap. The CDR3 sequence is 14 residues long. CDR3 DNA sequence: TGTGCCAGCAGTGAGGGACCCCGAGGCCCTACGCAGTACTTC. Its protein is CASSEGPRGPTQYF.

The table lists this clonotype with a few counts. The V gene is TRBV25-1, the J gene TRBJ2-1, with no clear D. The end of the DNA aligns better with TRBJ2-7, so the J call may be wrong. There are 14 residues in the CDR3. Germline V gene sequence: CDR1 MGHDK, CDR2 SYGVNS. CDR3 protein: CASSAKTQSYEQYF. CDR3 DNA: TGTGCCAGCAGCGCCAAGACCCAATCCTACGAGCAGTACTTC.

CDR3 nucleotides: TGTGCCAGCAGCCAAGTGGGGCGAGAGCAGTACTTC. Amino acids: CASSQVGREQYF. This chain joins TRBV4-2 and TRBJ2-7; perhaps TRBD1 as D (5 bases). This CDR3 is built from 12 residues. Germline V gene data show CDR1 as LGHNA and CDR2 as YNFKEQ. The V gene lost 1 base and the J gene lost 7 bases, with 8 bases spanning the gap.

The CDR3 bases are TGTGCCAGTAGCGGAAGGATTTCTAGCACAGATACGCAGTATTTT. Amino acid sequence: CASSGRISSTDTQYF. The rearrangement uses TRBV19 and TRBJ2-3; D call uncertain. The CDR3 has 15 amino acids. With 6 bases removed from V and 0 bases from J, the gap between germline ends came to 13 bases. Germline CDR1 LNHDA, CDR2 SQIVND (reference sequence).

The chain uses TRBV20-1 and TRBJ2-1; 10 nucleotides line up with TRBD2. Germline loops: CDR1 DFQATT, CDR2 SNEGSKA (reference sequence). V lost 6 bases, J lost 6 bases, and 17 bases stayed unmatched. The CDR3 consists of 17 residues. CDR3 in amino acids: CSARTLTSGTRVNEQFF. CDR3 sequence (DNA): TGCAGTGCCCGCACCCTAACTAGCGGGACAAGGGTCAATGAGCAGTTCTTC.

The V gene is TRBV6-5, the J gene TRBJ1-5; 7 nucleotides align to TRBD1. The CDR3 runs 19 residues. V was clipped by 4 bases and J by 1 base; unmatched bases: 16. CDR1 and CDR2 (germline): MNHEY, SVGAGI. The CDR3 DNA follows: TGTGCCAGCAGTTGGAGGCCGGGACAGACCGTTGTGAGCAATCAGCCCCAGCATTTT. Its translation is CASSWRPGQTVVSNQPQHF.